Listed below are T cell receptor beta chains from one sample, sequenced in a study of beta chain features in type 1 diabetes. Generated by immunoSEQ multiplex PCR, the TCRdb table keeps only in-frame clones and is missing some. The sample lists about 240,000 clones, about 15% occurring once. Sequencing used naive CD4+ T cells from blood. These receptors all stem from a man aged 25 to 40 with type 1 diabetes. Each CDR3 is given with its conserved first and last residue. Each record gives: CDR3 DNA, CDR3 protein, D gene, V gene, J gene, clone size. A D gene is named only where the DNA matches it firmly. The size entry is marked missing in some rows and otherwise reads once, few, many or a size class.

cdr3_nt: TGTGCCTGGGATCGGAGCCTGGCGAACACCGGGGAGCTGTTTTTT
cdr3_aa: CAWDRSLANTGELFF
d_call: -
v_call: TRBV30
j_call: TRBJ2-2
clone_size: few

cdr3_nt: TGTGCCTGGAGTGTACAGGGGGGCTCAGACGAGGCCTTC
cdr3_aa: CAWSVQGGSDEAF
d_call: TRBD1
v_call: TRBV30
j_call: TRBJ1-2
clone_size: -

cdr3_nt: TGTGCCAGCAGCCCCCGAGACAGGAAGGACACTGAAGCTTTCTTT
cdr3_aa: CASSPRDRKDTEAFF
d_call: -
v_call: TRBV9
j_call: TRBJ1-1
clone_size: few

cdr3_nt: TGTGCCAGCACCTACCCCGGGACAGGCAACTACGAGCAGTACTTC
cdr3_aa: CASTYPGTGNYEQYF
d_call: TRBD1
v_call: TRBV5-6
j_call: TRBJ2-7
clone_size: -

cdr3_nt: TGTGCCAGCAGCGTAGGACTAGAAGAGACCCAGTACTTC
cdr3_aa: CASSVGLEETQYF
d_call: -
v_call: TRBV9
j_call: TRBJ2-5
clone_size: -

cdr3_nt: TGTGCCTGGAGTCCCGGGAAAGGGACATCAGAGACCCAGTACTTC
cdr3_aa: CAWSPGKGTSETQYF
d_call: -
v_call: TRBV30
j_call: TRBJ2-5
clone_size: -

cdr3_nt: TGTGCCAGCAGTGAATGGGACAGGGACGAGCAGTACTTC
cdr3_aa: CASSEWDRDEQYF
d_call: TRBD1
v_call: TRBV25-1
j_call: TRBJ2-7
clone_size: -

cdr3_nt: TGTGCCAGCAGCCAAAGACACATGACAGGGTTAGCTGAAGCTTTCTTT
cdr3_aa: CASSQRHMTGLAEAFF
d_call: TRBD1
v_call: TRBV11-2
j_call: TRBJ1-1
clone_size: few

cdr3_nt: TGCGCCAGCAGCTTGGCCGGCGGGGTGGAGACCCAGTACTTC
cdr3_aa: CASSLAGGVETQYF
d_call: -
v_call: TRBV5-1
j_call: TRBJ2-5
clone_size: -

cdr3_nt: TGTGCCAGCAGCACAGGGACAGGGAACGAGCAGTACTTC
cdr3_aa: CASSTGTGNEQYF
d_call: TRBD1
v_call: TRBV5-4
j_call: TRBJ2-7
clone_size: few

cdr3_nt: TGTGCCACCTCCCCCGGGACTAGCGGGAGCGGCCAGTACTTC
cdr3_aa: CATSPGTSGSGQYF
d_call: TRBD2
v_call: TRBV19
j_call: TRBJ2-5
clone_size: -

cdr3_nt: TGCGCCAGCAGCCAACCTTCGGACTACACTGAAGCTTTCTTT
cdr3_aa: CASSQPSDYTEAFF
d_call: -
v_call: TRBV4-1
j_call: TRBJ1-1
clone_size: few

cdr3_nt: TGTGCCAGCAGCCAAGGCTCGGGGGGTCTTCGCACAGATACGCAGTATTTT
cdr3_aa: CASSQGSGGLRTDTQYF
d_call: TRBD2
v_call: TRBV4-2
j_call: TRBJ2-3
clone_size: -

cdr3_nt: TGTGCCTCCCGGGGGGGCAATACTCCTAACTATGGCTACACCTTC
cdr3_aa: CASRGGNTPNYGYTF
d_call: -
v_call: TRBV6-5
j_call: TRBJ1-2
clone_size: -

cdr3_nt: TGTGCCTGGAGCGGGACAGTTCCTAATGAAAAACTGTTTTTT
cdr3_aa: CAWSGTVPNEKLFF
d_call: TRBD1
v_call: TRBV30
j_call: TRBJ1-4
clone_size: -

cdr3_nt: TGTGCCAGCAGCAATGAAGCTTTCTTT
cdr3_aa: CASSNEAFF
d_call: -
v_call: TRBV6-6
j_call: TRBJ1-1
clone_size: -

cdr3_nt: TGCGCCAGCAGTCTTGGGCAGGGGACGTACACCGGGGAGCTGTTTTTT
cdr3_aa: CASSLGQGTYTGELFF
d_call: -
v_call: TRBV4-1
j_call: TRBJ2-2
clone_size: few

cdr3_nt: TGTGCCAGCAGCGTAGATCCAGGGGGGCTCTATGGCTACACCTTC
cdr3_aa: CASSVDPGGLYGYTF
d_call: TRBD1
v_call: TRBV9
j_call: TRBJ1-2
clone_size: -

cdr3_nt: TGTGCCAGCAGTACCCCAACTAGCGGGGCCTACGAGCAGTACTTC
cdr3_aa: CASSTPTSGAYEQYF
d_call: TRBD2
v_call: TRBV6-6
j_call: TRBJ2-7
clone_size: -

cdr3_nt: TGTGCCAGCACCCAGGGGACAGGGGGAGGCGAGCAGTACTTC
cdr3_aa: CASTQGTGGGEQYF
d_call: TRBD1
v_call: TRBV28
j_call: TRBJ2-7
clone_size: -

cdr3_nt: TGCGCCAGCAGCCCCCGACTCTTCGCGAACACCGGGGAGCTGTTTTTT
cdr3_aa: CASSPRLFANTGELFF
d_call: -
v_call: TRBV4-3
j_call: TRBJ2-2
clone_size: -

cdr3_nt: TGTGCCAGCAGCTTCGCGGGACTGAACTCCTACAATGAGCAGTTCTTC
cdr3_aa: CASSFAGLNSYNEQFF
d_call: -
v_call: TRBV5-4
j_call: TRBJ2-1
clone_size: few

cdr3_nt: TGTGCCAGCAGCTTAGAGCATAGCGGAACCTCCTACAATGAGCAGTTCTTC
cdr3_aa: CASSLEHSGTSYNEQFF
d_call: -
v_call: TRBV7-7
j_call: TRBJ2-1
clone_size: -

cdr3_nt: TGTGCCAGCAGCCCTGGACAGCCGAACACTGAAGCTTTCTTT
cdr3_aa: CASSPGQPNTEAFF
d_call: -
v_call: TRBV9
j_call: TRBJ1-1
clone_size: few

cdr3_nt: TGCAGCGCTGCCAGGGACAGTAAGGATGAGCAGTTCTTC
cdr3_aa: CSAARDSKDEQFF
d_call: TRBD1
v_call: TRBV29-1
j_call: TRBJ2-1
clone_size: -

cdr3_nt: TGTGCCAGCAGTGAAGCGCTGGAGGGGGCTGGCTACACCTTC
cdr3_aa: CASSEALEGAGYTF
d_call: TRBD1
v_call: TRBV2
j_call: TRBJ1-2
clone_size: few

cdr3_nt: TGTGCCAGCAGCCCGACGGAGGAGTATGGCTACACCTTC
cdr3_aa: CASSPTEEYGYTF
d_call: -
v_call: TRBV7-2
j_call: TRBJ1-2
clone_size: few

cdr3_nt: TGTGCCATCAGCGAGACGGCCGCGGACACTGAAGCTTTCTTT
cdr3_aa: CAISETAADTEAFF
d_call: -
v_call: TRBV10-3
j_call: TRBJ1-1
clone_size: few

cdr3_nt: TGTGCCATCAGTGTTTCGCAGGCGCTGAACACTGAAGCTTTCTTT
cdr3_aa: CAISVSQALNTEAFF
d_call: -
v_call: TRBV10-3
j_call: TRBJ1-1
clone_size: -

cdr3_nt: TGTGCCAGCATGGGACTAGCCACCCATGAGCAGTTCTTC
cdr3_aa: CASMGLATHEQFF
d_call: TRBD2
v_call: TRBV2
j_call: TRBJ2-1
clone_size: -

cdr3_nt: TGTGCCAGCAGCTCCTCTAGCGGGAGGGCCCAGACAGATACGCAGTATTTT
cdr3_aa: CASSSSSGRAQTDTQYF
d_call: TRBD2
v_call: TRBV11-2
j_call: TRBJ2-3
clone_size: few

cdr3_nt: TGCGCCAGCAGCTTGGATGGGGCTCCTAATTCACCCCTCCACTTT
cdr3_aa: CASSLDGAPNSPLHF
d_call: -
v_call: TRBV5-1
j_call: TRBJ1-6
clone_size: -

cdr3_nt: TGTGCCAGCAGCGTAGATTCGGGGAGGGGGGAAGAGACCCAGTACTTC
cdr3_aa: CASSVDSGRGEETQYF
d_call: -
v_call: TRBV9
j_call: TRBJ2-5
clone_size: few

cdr3_nt: TGTGCCAGCTCATCGAAGGAGGGTACTGAAGCTTTCTTT
cdr3_aa: CASSSKEGTEAFF
d_call: -
v_call: TRBV18
j_call: TRBJ1-1
clone_size: -

cdr3_nt: TGTGCCAGCAGCCTTACAGCGAACACTGAAGCTTTCTTT
cdr3_aa: CASSLTANTEAFF
d_call: -
v_call: TRBV4-2
j_call: TRBJ1-1
clone_size: few

cdr3_nt: TGTGCCAGCAGTGAGGGGGCGCGAAACCAAGAGACCCAGTACTTC
cdr3_aa: CASSEGARNQETQYF
d_call: -
v_call: TRBV2
j_call: TRBJ2-5
clone_size: few

cdr3_nt: TGTGCCTGGAGGGGACAGGGGAACACTGAAGCTTTCTTT
cdr3_aa: CAWRGQGNTEAFF
d_call: TRBD1
v_call: TRBV30
j_call: TRBJ1-1
clone_size: few

cdr3_nt: TGTGCCAGCTCCCCTAACGGTGGGGGAGGCCTTTACAATGAGCAGTTCTTC
cdr3_aa: CASSPNGGGGLYNEQFF
d_call: -
v_call: TRBV18
j_call: TRBJ2-1
clone_size: -

cdr3_nt: TGTGCCAGCAGTGCTCAAACAGGAAACACCTACGAGCAGTACTTC
cdr3_aa: CASSAQTGNTYEQYF
d_call: -
v_call: TRBV9
j_call: TRBJ2-7
clone_size: -

cdr3_nt: TGTGCCAGCAGTAAACAGGCTCCTGGCTACACCTTC
cdr3_aa: CASSKQAPGYTF
d_call: -
v_call: TRBV2
j_call: TRBJ1-2
clone_size: few

cdr3_nt: TGTGCCAGCAGCCAACAATCACCTGGGCTAGGGGAGCTGTTTTTT
cdr3_aa: CASSQQSPGLGELFF
d_call: -
v_call: TRBV4-2
j_call: TRBJ2-2
clone_size: few

cdr3_nt: TGTGCCAGCAGCTTAGGCAGGGCTGGGGGCAATCAGCCCCAGCATTTT
cdr3_aa: CASSLGRAGGNQPQHF
d_call: -
v_call: TRBV7-2
j_call: TRBJ1-5
clone_size: few

cdr3_nt: TGCGCCAGCAGCTTGCGGGATACGCAGTATTTT
cdr3_aa: CASSLRDTQYF
d_call: -
v_call: TRBV5-1
j_call: TRBJ2-3
clone_size: -

cdr3_nt: TGTGCCAGCAGCCCGGGGACTAGCGGGATGAACACCGGGGAGCTGTTTTTT
cdr3_aa: CASSPGTSGMNTGELFF
d_call: TRBD2
v_call: TRBV5-4
j_call: TRBJ2-2
clone_size: -

cdr3_nt: TGTGCCTGGAGTTTCCGGGGGAACACTGAAGCTTTCTTT
cdr3_aa: CAWSFRGNTEAFF
d_call: -
v_call: TRBV30
j_call: TRBJ1-1
clone_size: -

cdr3_nt: TGTGCCAGCAGCCAGGGATACGGAGGGATTTCACCCCTCCACTTT
cdr3_aa: CASSQGYGGISPLHF
d_call: -
v_call: TRBV16
j_call: TRBJ1-6
clone_size: few

cdr3_nt: TGTGCCAGCAGCGTAGAAGATCAGAGAGGGAACAATGAGCAGTTCTTC
cdr3_aa: CASSVEDQRGNNEQFF
d_call: -
v_call: TRBV9
j_call: TRBJ2-1
clone_size: -